This T cell receptor (beta chain) was sequenced in a study of OX40 agonist ivuxolimab in advanced cancers. Study details: Three individuals attained partial responses, comprising one hepatocellular carcinoma case and two cutaneous melanoma cases.

Study findings and constraints: Partial responders at 0.1-3.0 mg/kg had among the lowest clonal expansion.

Points on this clone: Its antigen is unidentified.

Assay used: immunoSEQ multiplex PCR; TCRdb lists only in-frame clones, some missing. This table holds about 80,000 clones, over 75% found once. The CDR3 contains 14 residues. V gave up 2 bases and J gave up 1 base, with 8 bases separating them. The germline V gene encodes CDR1 ENHRY and CDR2 SYGVKD. This clonotype was sampled from an adult with an advanced solid tumor such as melanoma, head and neck, liver or kidney cancer. Here the sequenced sample was CD4+ or CD8+ T cells sorted from blood, taken in a trial of the OX40 agonist ivuxolimab. V gene TRBV10-3 combines with J gene TRBJ1-2, with D unclear. The CDR3 is CAISEGRINYGYTF. DNA of the CDR3: TGTGCCATCAGTGAGGGACGGATTAACTATGGCTACACCTTC.